This TCR beta chain was recorded in a study of T cell responses to AZD1222 COVID-19 vaccine. The study's findings and limits: Clonal diversity may have been underestimated, and the donors were mostly white British, with more females than males.

In regard to this clone: The antigen is not known.

Only in-frame clones appear in the TCRdb table, and some are missing; sequencing was by immunoSEQ multiplex PCR. This repertoire shows around 210,000 clones, approximately 94% found once; its top ten account for over 1.5%. The V segment lost 4 bases and the J segment 8 bases; nucleotides outside the gene matches: 10. From germline, CDR1 is MNHEY and CDR2 SVGEGT. There are 14 residues in the CDR3. Sequencing was performed on peripheral blood, taken 28 days after the second dose of the MenACWY control vaccine. The chain joins TRBV6-2 or TRBV6-3 to TRBJ2-7; 8 bases align to TRBD2. The source of this sequence is an adult who received the MenACWY meningococcal vaccine as a control. CDR3 coding DNA: TGTGCCAGCAGTTCCTCGGGGGGGGCTACGAAGCAGTACTTC. Its translation is CASSSSGGATKQYF.